These 26 T cell receptor beta chains originate from one sample sequenced in a study of T cell responses to AZD1222 COVID-19 vaccine (dated by TCRdb to about 2021). The library was produced with the immunoSEQ multiplex PCR assay. What TCRdb holds here is the immuneACCESS table cut down to in-frame rearrangements. Part of the clones is not present; checked against another copy, under half of the missing clones reflect an unresolved V gene, and the others are unexplained. The sample includes 100,000 to 130,000 clones, with nearly 90% observed a single time. Together, the top ten hold around 4.5% of the sample. Sample time point, as interpreted from the label and publication: about 28 days (+/-7) after the second vaccine dose. Sequenced material: peripheral blood, taken 28 days after the second AZD1222 dose. All receptors come from an adult who received the AZD1222 COVID-19 vaccine.

This chain joins TRBV28 and TRBJ1-2, with 7 positions matching TRBD1. Per germline, CDR1 MDHEN and CDR2 SYDVKM. CDR3 length: 17 residues. V lost 5 bases to trimming and J lost 0 bases; unmatched junction nucleotides: 12. DNA of the CDR3: TGTGCCAGCAGTAGCGGAGGGGGCGCGGAAGCTAACTATGGCTACACCTTC. As protein: CASSSGGGAEANYGYTF.

The rearrangement joins TRBV30 to TRBJ1-2; 8 positions agree with TRBD1. The CDR3 totals 13 residues. V lost 4 bases to trimming and J lost 3 bases; unmatched junction nucleotides: 4. Germline loops: CDR1 GTSNPN, CDR2 SVGIG (reference sequence). The CDR3 DNA sequence: TGTGCCTGGACCCCGACAGGGGACTATGGCTACACCTTC. It translates to CAWTPTGDYGYTF.

This sequence joins TRBV6-1 and TRBJ2-1; 13 positions match TRBD2. Per the germline V gene, CDR1 is MNHNS and CDR2 is SASEGT. This CDR3 contains 20 residues. V was clipped by 2 bases and J by 1 base; unmatched bases: 11. This CDR3 is CASSESRLAGGYSSYNEQFF. CDR3 coding DNA: TGTGCCAGCAGTGAAAGCCGACTAGCGGGGGGCTACTCTTCCTACAATGAGCAGTTCTTC.

The CDR3 region has the DNA TGTGCCAGCAGCTCCGGACACAATAGCAATCAGCCCCAGCATTTT. It codes for CASSSGHNSNQPQHF. The V call is TRBV7-2, the J call TRBJ1-5; D is possibly TRBD1 (5 bases). Germline lookup yields CDR1 SGHTA and CDR2 FQGNSA. The V end lost 4 bases, the J end lost 0 bases, and 10 bases lay between the germline ends. This CDR3 has 15 amino acids.

The rearrangement uses TRBV5-1 and TRBJ2-5, with TRBD1 identical over 7 bases. This CDR3 spans 14 amino acids. V gave up 4 bases and J gave up 1 base; unmatched junction bases: 4. Germline V gene sequence: CDR1 SGHRS, CDR2 YFSETQ. CDR3 in DNA: TGCGCCAGCAGCCCGAGACAGGGCCAAGAGACCCAGTACTTC. Translating it yields CASSPRQGQETQYF.

The rearrangement uses TRBV28 and TRBJ1-4; D may be TRBD1 (6 bases). In germline, CDR1 is MDHEN, CDR2 SYDVKM. V was clipped by 3 bases and J by 0 bases, with 20 bases between them. The CDR3 loop spans 19 amino acids. This CDR3 is CASSFRSGTLASTNEKLFF. The CDR3 nucleotides read TGTGCCAGCAGTTTTAGGTCTGGGACACTCGCCTCAACTAATGAAAAACTGTTTTTT.

V is TRBV3-1 (or the pseudogene TRBV3-2) and J is TRBJ1-5; no clear D gene. The V gene lost 0 bases and the J gene lost 3 bases, with 9 bases spanning the gap. This CDR3 is built from 15 residues. CDR1 and CDR2 from the germline V gene are LGHDT and YNNKEL (reference sequence). The CDR3 loop is CASSQEWQNNQPQHF. As DNA, the CDR3 is TGTGCCAGCAGCCAAGAGTGGCAGAACAATCAGCCCCAGCATTTT.

V usage is TRBV30 and J usage is TRBJ1-3; possibly TRBD1 for D (6 bases). Germline V gene data show CDR1 as GTSNPN and CDR2 as SVGIG (reference sequence). The CDR3 totals 12 residues. V was shortened by 5 bases and J by 5 bases, with 10 bases between the two germline ends. The CDR3 nucleotides are TGTGCCTGGGACAGGAACAGAAACACCATATATTTT. Its translation is CAWDRNRNTIYF.

V is TRBV6-6 and J is TRBJ1-6; maybe TRBD1 (5 bases). Germline V CDR1 and CDR2: MNHNY, SVGAGI (reference sequence). CDR3 size: 16 residues. Trimming stripped 0 bases from V and 10 bases from J, with 16 bases between. This CDR3 is CASSYSTAGGRSPLHF. The CDR3 DNA follows: TGTGCCAGCAGTTACTCGACAGCCGGCGGGCGATCACCCCTCCACTTT.

The chain employs TRBV19 and TRBJ2-1; D tentatively fits TRBD1 or TRBD2 (5 bases each). The CDR3 totals 16 residues. Germline CDR1 and CDR2: LNHDA and SQIVND (reference sequence). Between the trimmed V and J ends, which lost 0 bases and 0 bases, there was a span of 9 bases. CDR3 in amino acids: CASSIERDGSYNEQFF. CDR3 coding DNA: TGTGCCAGTAGTATAGAGAGGGACGGCTCCTACAATGAGCAGTTCTTC.

The V gene is TRBV7-9, the J gene TRBJ2-5; perhaps TRBD2 as D (7 bases). V gave up 1 base and J gave up 1 base, with 13 bases separating them. The CDR3 loop spans 16 amino acids. The germline V gene has CDR1 SEHNR and CDR2 FQNEAQ (reference sequence). The CDR3 region has the DNA TGTGCCAGCAGCTTAGGATCCGGGGGGCCCCAAGAGACCCAGTACTTC. Its protein is CASSLGSGGPQETQYF.

This clone was recorded once. The chain has TRBV19 and TRBJ2-7; D is unclear. CDR3 length: 11 residues. V shed 2 bases and J shed 6 bases, with 5 bases lying between them. The germline gives CDR1 LNHDA, CDR2 SQIVND (reference sequence). CDR3 sequence reads: CASSITGEQYF. CDR3 DNA sequence: TGTGCCAGTAGTATAACCGGCGAGCAGTACTTC.

The rearrangement uses TRBV25-1 and TRBJ2-1, with D perhaps TRBD1 or TRBD2 (5 bases each). V dropped 3 bases and J dropped 10 bases, with 22 bases sitting between them. CDR1 and CDR2 from the germline V gene are MGHDK and SYGVNS. This CDR3 contains 16 residues. The CDR3 loop is CASSDRVRGYGSEQFF. In nucleotides, the CDR3 is TGTGCCAGCAGTGATCGGGTCCGGGGCTATGGAAGCGAGCAGTTCTTC.

The chain couples TRBV7-9 to TRBJ2-7; D tentatively fits TRBD1 or TRBD2 (5 bases each). CDR1 and CDR2 (germline): SEHNR, FQNEAQ (reference sequence). V lost 6 bases and J lost 2, with 14 bases in between. The CDR3 has 14 residues. The CDR3 spells CASRGDGFAYEQYF. The CDR3 DNA is TGTGCCAGCAGGGGGGACGGATTTGCCTACGAGCAGTACTTC.

The rearrangement links TRBV10-2 to TRBJ1-1, with D possibly matching TRBD1 (6 bases). The V and J ends lost 7 bases and 3 bases respectively, with 18 bases between them. The germline V gene encodes CDR1 WSHSY and CDR2 SAAADI. CDR3 length: 15 amino acids. The DNA of the CDR3 is TGCGCCAGCACGGGGGGCGCGGGATGGGACACTGAAGCTTTCTTT. It encodes CASTGGAGWDTEAFF.

The chain joins TRBV12-3 or TRBV12-4 to TRBJ2-7; TRBD1 agrees at 8 bases. The CDR3 extends over 13 amino acids. V gave up 5 bases and J gave up 6 bases; unmatched junction bases: 6. The CDR3 nucleotides read TGTGCCAGCAGTCTCCAAGACAGGGGCGAGCAGTACTTC. The encoded protein is CASSLQDRGEQYF.

V is TRBV28 and J is TRBJ1-1; D gene ambiguous. Germline assignment: CDR1 MDHEN and CDR2 SYDVKM. The CDR3 runs to 13 residues. Trimming removed 6 bases from V and 0 bases from J, with 8 bases in between. CDR3 coding DNA: TGTGCCAGCAGAGTTGGAGTGAACACTGAAGCTTTCTTT. Translating it yields CASRVGVNTEAFF.

V usage is TRBV25-1 and J usage is TRBJ2-2, with D possibly being TRBD1 (6 bases). Trimming removed 4 bases at V and 6 bases at J, with 18 bases between. CDR3 length: 16 residues. Per the germline V gene, CDR1 is MGHDK and CDR2 is SYGVNS. CDR3 bases: TGTGCCAGCAGTGTCCGTGGGGGCCTTGCATCCGGGGAGCTGTTTTTT. Amino acids: CASSVRGGLASGELFF. Full variable domain (missing parts from reference TRBV25-1 and TRBJ2-2): EADIYQTPRYLVIGTGKKITLECSQTMGHDKMYWYQQDPGMELHLIHYSYGVNSTEKGDLSSESTVSRIRTEHFPLTLESARPSHTSQYLCASSVRGGLASGELFFGEGSRLTVL.

J is TRBJ1-1 and V is TRBV11-2; D call uncertain. Trimming shortened V by 3 bases and J by 4 bases, and 12 bases separated the two germline ends. Germline V gene lookup returns CDR1 SGHAT and CDR2 FQNNGV. The CDR3 is made up of 14 amino acids. This chain's CDR3 is CASSFAIGVTEAFF. The CDR3 nucleotides are TGTGCCAGCAGCTTCGCAATTGGGGTCACTGAAGCTTTCTTT.

The V and J genes are TRBV6-5 and TRBJ1-1; TRBD1 matches at 8 bases. The V segment lost 1 base and the J segment 11 bases; nucleotides outside the gene matches: 9. Germline CDR1 MNHEY, CDR2 SVGAGI. The CDR3 totals 14 residues. CDR3 in amino acids: CASSYYPQGAVAFF. The CDR3, as DNA: TGTGCCAGCAGTTACTATCCCCAGGGGGCTGTGGCTTTCTTT.

The CDR3 spells CASSSTEGNVLTF. The CDR3 DNA reads TGTGCCAGTAGTAGCACGGAGGGCAACGTCCTGACTTTC. The chain couples TRBV19 to TRBJ2-6, with D maybe TRBD2 (6 bases). Trimming took 4 bases from V and 9 from J, leaving 10 bases between them. This CDR3 spans 13 amino acids. Germline assignment: CDR1 LNHDA and CDR2 SQIVND (reference sequence).

This chain joins TRBV5-1 and TRBJ2-3; 8 nucleotides align to TRBD1. The CDR3 loop spans 15 amino acids. V trimming: 0 bases; J trimming: 3 bases; junction bases outside the gene matches: 3. Germline CDR1 and CDR2: SGHRS and YFSETQ. The CDR3 protein is CASSLGGQGTDTQYF. DNA of the CDR3: TGCGCCAGCAGCTTGGGCGGACAGGGTACAGATACGCAGTATTTT. The complete variable domain, with remaining parts taken from reference TRBV5-1 and TRBJ2-3, reads KAGVTQTPRYLIKTRGQQVTLSCSPISGHRSVSWYQQTPGQGLQFLFEYFSETQRNKGNFPGRFSGRQFSNSRSEMNVSTLELGDSALYLCASSLGGQGTDTQYFGPGTRLTVL.

This sequence joins TRBV18 and TRBJ2-2; no clear D gene. Trimming shortened V by 8 bases and J by 1 base, and 5 bases separated the two germline ends. Germline V gene sequence: CDR1 KGHSH, CDR2 LQKENI. The CDR3 contains 12 residues. The CDR3 DNA follows: TGTGCCAGCCAGGAGAACACCGGGGAGCTGTTTTTT. Residues: CASQENTGELFF.

This chain joins TRBV28 and TRBJ1-5; D uncertain. The CDR3 sequence is 15 residues long. The germline V gene has CDR1 MDHEN and CDR2 SYDVKM. The germline V and J ends were trimmed by 1 base and 0 bases, with 7 bases remaining between them. The CDR3 DNA is TGTGCCAGCAGTTTATACCTGAGTAGCAATCAGCCCCAGCATTTT. Its protein product is CASSLYLSSNQPQHF.

There are a few counts of this clone. The chain couples TRBV19 to TRBJ2-1; D call uncertain. This CDR3 contains 13 residues. Germline V gene data show CDR1 as LNHDA and CDR2 as SQIVND (reference sequence). V dropped 3 bases and J dropped 9 bases, with 12 bases sitting between them. The CDR3 spells CASSIQAAVEQFF. Written as DNA, the CDR3 is TGTGCCAGTAGTATCCAGGCCGCCGTTGAGCAGTTCTTC.

This CDR3 is CASSYRAPEGVNEQFF. The CDR3 DNA reads TGTGCCAGCAGTTACCGGGCCCCGGAGGGAGTCAATGAGCAGTTCTTC. V and J are TRBV6-2 or TRBV6-3 and TRBJ2-1; D may be TRBD2 (6 bases). CDR3 length equals 16 residues. Germline lookup yields CDR1 MNHEY and CDR2 SVGEGT. The V and J ends lost 2 bases and 6 bases respectively, with 17 bases between them.